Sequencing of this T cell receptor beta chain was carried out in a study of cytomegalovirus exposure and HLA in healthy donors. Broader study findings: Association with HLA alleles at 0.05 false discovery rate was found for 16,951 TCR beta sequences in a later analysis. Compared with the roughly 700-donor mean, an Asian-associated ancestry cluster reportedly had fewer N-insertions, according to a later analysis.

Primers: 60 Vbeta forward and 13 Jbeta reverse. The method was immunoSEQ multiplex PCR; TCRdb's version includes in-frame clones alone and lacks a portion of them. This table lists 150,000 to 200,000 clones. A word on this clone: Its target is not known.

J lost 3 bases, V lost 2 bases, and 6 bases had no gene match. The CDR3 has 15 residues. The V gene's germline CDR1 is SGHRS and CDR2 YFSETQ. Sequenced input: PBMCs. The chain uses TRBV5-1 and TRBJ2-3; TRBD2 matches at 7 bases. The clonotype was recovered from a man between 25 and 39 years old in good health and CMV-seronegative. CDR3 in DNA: TGCGCCAGCAGCTTCCGGGCGGGAGTGACAGATACGCAGTATTTT. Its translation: CASSFRAGVTDTQYF.